The 4 T cell receptor beta chains listed next were all sequenced from one sample in a study of shared clonotypes between healthy human individuals. Data came from immunoSEQ multiplex PCR; TCRdb stores just in-frame clones and leaves some out. The sample shows about 2.4 million clones, around 94% of them seen only once. The sample consisted of naive CD4+ T cells sorted from blood. Subset denoted: CD45RA+ positively selected. The source of these receptors is a man younger than 35 in good health.

Regarding this clone: This specimen includes other DNA sequences encoding the same CDR3. The chain has TRBV6-6 and TRBJ2-5; no firm D call. This CDR3 has 11 residues. CDR1 MNHNY and CDR2 SVGAGI come from the germline V gene (reference sequence). Between the trimmed V and J ends, which lost 4 bases and 2 bases, there was a span of 2 bases. CDR3 bases: TGTGCCAGCAGTTCTCAAGAGACCCAGTACTTC. Translating it yields CASSSQETQYF.

The genes are TRBV7-2 and TRBJ1-2; possibly TRBD1 for D (5 bases). Germline CDR1 SGHTA, CDR2 FQGNSA. The CDR3 is made up of 14 amino acids. The V and J ends lost 7 bases and 8 bases respectively, with 20 bases between them. In DNA, the CDR3 is TGTGCCAGCACCTCACGGGGGGGAAAGGGCGGCTACACCTTC. Encoded protein: CASTSRGGKGGYTF.

V usage is TRBV7-6 and J usage is TRBJ2-5, with 7 bases aligning to TRBD1. Germline loops: CDR1 SGHVS, CDR2 FNYEAQ. The CDR3 length is 14 residues. Losses at the gene ends were 5 bases for V and 3 bases for J; bases not matched to a gene: 6. CDR3: CASSPTGLKETQYF. The CDR3 coding sequence is TGTGCCAGCAGCCCGACAGGGCTCAAAGAGACCCAGTACTTC.

V and J are TRBV9 and TRBJ2-1; 7 bases map to TRBD2. Germline V CDR1 and CDR2: SGDLS, YYNGEE. The J segment lost 1 base and the V segment lost 3 bases, leaving 7 bases of the junction unmatched. The CDR3 runs to 16 residues. The CDR3 nucleotides are TGTGCCAGCAGCGAGACGAGCGGGACTTCCTACAATGAGCAGTTCTTC. This codes for CASSETSGTSYNEQFF. The full variable domain, rest sourced from reference TRBV9 and TRBJ2-1, is DSGVTQTPKHLITATGQRVTLRCSPRSGDLSVYWYQQSLDQGLQFLIQYYNGEERAKGNILERFSAQQFPDLHSELNLSSLELGDSALYFCASSETSGTSYNEQFFGPGTRLTVL.